This T cell receptor beta chain was profiled in a study of shared clonotypes between healthy human individuals. Across the study: The donor group consisted of a couple of women and a few men, aged 18 to 49.

Partitioning of CD4+ cells yielded a CD45RA+ naive subset and a CD45RA-negative memory subset. Trimming removed 5 bases from V and 5 bases from J, with 10 bases in between. The CDR3 contains 12 residues. This clone was seen a few times. Execution of the assay was at deep level. Method: immunoSEQ multiplex PCR; TCRdb's copy keeps in-frame clones and lacks some. The repertoire holds about 2.4 million clones, with 85% to 95% as singletons. The chain joins TRBV6-7 to TRBJ2-7; tentative D call: TRBD1 (5 bases). TRBV6-7 falls under the ORF class, with uncertain function. The specimen sequenced was naive CD4+ T cells sorted from blood. The subset: CD45RA+ positively selected. This TCR derives from a man between 18 and 35 years old in good health. Written as DNA, the CDR3 is TGTGCCAGCAGTGAGCAGGGAAACGAGCAGTACTTC. As protein: CASSEQGNEQYF.